One sample yielded the 32 T cell receptor beta chains listed below, sequenced in a study of blood T cell repertoires in COVID-19. Repertoires were generated with immunoSEQ multiplex PCR, while TCRdb's copy carries only in-frame clones and drops some. This table holds around 100,000 clones, under 90% found once. Sequenced input: peripheral blood. These receptors came from a man in his sixties with COVID-19, enrolled during active disease.

The chain has TRBV11-3 and TRBJ1-1; the D is unclear. The CDR3 extends over 13 amino acids. Germline V gene sequence: CDR1 SGHNT, CDR2 YENEEA. V was trimmed by 0 bases and J by 0 bases, leaving 2 bases between them. The CDR3 protein is CASSLDMNTEAFF. Written as DNA, the CDR3 is TGTGCCAGCAGCTTAGACATGAACACTGAAGCTTTCTTT.

The V and J genes are TRBV19 and TRBJ1-5; no reliable D call. V lost 2 bases, J lost 0 bases, and 8 bases lay in between. Germline values: CDR1 LNHDA, CDR2 SQIVND (reference sequence). The CDR3 covers 15 residues. The chain's CDR3 is CASSIQSNSNQPQHF. CDR3 DNA: TGTGCCAGTAGTATACAATCAAATAGCAATCAGCCCCAGCATTTT.

This chain uses TRBV19 with TRBJ2-7; 9 nucleotides match TRBD2. In germline, CDR1 is LNHDA, CDR2 SQIVND (reference sequence). The V and J ends lost 8 bases and 6 bases, in that order; junction bases with no gene match: 8. The CDR3 is 13 residues long. CDR3 coding DNA: TGTGCCAGTGCGCCTAGCGGGATCTTCGAGCAGTACTTC. Its translation is CASAPSGIFEQYF.

The gene calls are TRBV4-1 and TRBJ2-3; D is perhaps TRBD2 (6 bases). The CDR3 runs 16 residues. V was pared by 1 base and J by 5 bases, with 16 bases between. Looked up from germline, CDR1 is MGHRA and CDR2 is YSYEKL. In DNA form, the CDR3 reads TGCGCCAGCAGCCAAGGATTAGCGGCCCGCCAAGATACGCAGTATTTT. Translating gives CASSQGLAARQDTQYF.

V is TRBV10-3 and J is TRBJ1-4; D may be TRBD1 (6 bases). The CDR3 covers 14 residues. V was cut by 7 bases and J by 6 bases, with 15 bases left in between. Germline V gives CDR1 ENHRY, CDR2 SYGVKD. The CDR3 region is CAIKGSAGDEKLFF. In nucleotides, the CDR3 is TGTGCCATCAAGGGGTCGGCAGGGGATGAAAAACTGTTTTTT.

The chain joins TRBV4-2 to TRBJ1-1; D is unresolved. Trimming left V 0 bases short and J 6 bases short, with 11 bases between. The CDR3 totals 14 residues. Germline V gives CDR1 LGHNA, CDR2 YNFKEQ. This CDR3 reads CASSQEGGFSEAFF. CDR3 nucleotides: TGTGCCAGCAGCCAAGAGGGCGGGTTCTCTGAAGCTTTCTTT.

This sequence joins TRBV10-1 and TRBJ2-1; perhaps TRBD1 as D (5 bases). Trimming pared 0 bases from V and 8 bases from J, leaving 11 bases between. The germline gives CDR1 WNHNN, CDR2 SYGVQD (reference sequence). The CDR3 consists of 14 residues. DNA for the CDR3: TGCGCCAGCAGTGAGTCTTCAGGGAACCATGAGCAGTTCTTC. This encodes CASSESSGNHEQFF.

V is TRBV18 and J is TRBJ1-5, with D perhaps TRBD1 (6 bases). Trimming left V 6 bases short and J 6 bases short, with 12 bases between. CDR3 size: 13 residues. Per the germline V gene, CDR1 is KGHSH and CDR2 is LQKENI. The CDR3 sequence: CASSRGEGQPQHF. CDR3 nucleotide sequence: TGTGCCAGCTCCAGGGGAGAAGGTCAGCCCCAGCATTTT. The variable domain in full, with the rest retrieved from reference TRBV18 and TRBJ1-5, is NAGVMQNPRHLVRRRGQEARLRCSPMKGHSHVYWYRQLPEEGLKFMVYLQKENIIDESGMPKERFSAEFPKEGPSILRIQQVVRGDSAAYFCASSRGEGQPQHFGDGTRLSIL.

The CDR3: CASSAQGGQPQHF. The CDR3 region has the DNA TGCGCCAGCAGCGCTCAGGGTGGGCAGCCCCAGCATTTT. The chain links TRBV5-1 to TRBJ1-5; D might be TRBD1 (5 bases). Trimming removed 4 bases at V and 7 bases at J, with 12 bases between. The CDR3 runs 13 residues. Per the germline V gene, CDR1 is SGHRS and CDR2 is YFSETQ.

This clone was detected once. The chain combines TRBV21-1 with TRBJ2-1; TRBD2, as called in the table, went unchecked against the DNA. TRBV21-1 is noted as a pseudogene. The CDR3 is 15 residues long. Here the CDR3 DNA reads TGTGCCAGCCCCACCCGGTGGAATTCGGGGAATGAGCAGTTCTTC. It encodes CASPTRWNSGNEQFF.

The chain carries TRBV7-3 and TRBJ2-2; D ambiguous. The length of the CDR3 is 14 residues. The V end was cut by 5 bases, the J end by 1 base, with 8 bases between. Germline V gene lookup returns CDR1 SGHTA and CDR2 FQGTGA. The CDR3 region has the DNA TGTGCCAGCAGCCTCCAGATGAACACCGGGGAGCTGTTTTTT. Translated: CASSLQMNTGELFF.

The chain is built from TRBV7-9 and TRBJ2-7; 11 nucleotides align to TRBD2. The length of the CDR3 is 15 residues. Trimming cost V 6 bases and J 4 bases; bases outside gene matches: 8. Per the germline V gene, CDR1 is SEHNR and CDR2 is FQNEAQ (reference sequence). The CDR3: CASSSGLAVFYEQYF. CDR3 coding DNA: TGTGCCAGCAGTTCGGGACTAGCGGTGTTTTACGAGCAGTACTTC.

The chain employs TRBV3-1 (or the pseudogene TRBV3-2) and TRBJ1-2; a possible D gene is TRBD1 (6 bases). The V end lost 4 bases, the J end lost 7 bases, and 16 bases lay between the germline ends. CDR1 and CDR2 from the germline V gene are LGHDT and YNNKEL (reference sequence). CDR3 size: 14 residues. CDR3 loop: CASSPWDTSSGYTF. CDR3 nucleotide sequence: TGTGCCAGCAGCCCATGGGACACCTCGAGTGGCTACACCTTC.

The genes are TRBV5-4 and TRBJ2-2; D might be TRBD1 (8 bases). V lost 4 bases to trimming and J lost 3 bases, with 13 bases between them. Germline CDR1 reads SGHNT; CDR2 reads YYREEE (reference sequence). This CDR3 spans 15 amino acids. CDR3 nucleotide sequence: TGTGCCAGCAGCGTACAGGGGGGGGACACCGGGGAGCTGTTTTTT. Its protein product is CASSVQGGDTGELFF.

This clone has only a few counts. The V call is TRBV29-1, the J call TRBJ2-7, with unresolved D. Trimming stripped 4 bases from V and 0 bases from J, with 7 bases between. Germline loops: CDR1 SQVTM, CDR2 ANQGSEA. CDR3 length: 12 amino acids. The CDR3 region is CSVVTDSYEQYF. In DNA form, the CDR3 reads TGCAGCGTTGTAACAGACTCCTACGAGCAGTACTTC.

J is TRBJ1-4 and V is TRBV13; 10 bases are shared with TRBD1. This CDR3 has 18 amino acids. The germline gives CDR1 PRHDT, CDR2 FYEKMQ (reference sequence). V shed 5 bases and J 3 bases; nucleotides not matched to a gene: 12. Here the CDR3 DNA reads TGTGCCAGCAGCGTCCTCACCGGGACAGGGGATTCTAATGAAAAACTGTTTTTT. The encoded protein is CASSVLTGTGDSNEKLFF.

The rearrangement links TRBV4-1 to TRBJ2-7; D may be TRBD1 (6 bases). V was trimmed by 3 bases and J by 1 base, leaving 13 bases between them. Germline assignment: CDR1 MGHRA and CDR2 YSYEKL. The CDR3 has 15 residues. The CDR3 reads CASSQLQGRSYEQYF. The DNA of the CDR3 is TGCGCCAGCAGCCAGCTACAGGGAAGGTCCTACGAGCAGTACTTC.

The V call is TRBV7-2, the J call TRBJ2-3, with D possibly being TRBD2 (5 bases). Per the germline V gene, CDR1 is SGHTA and CDR2 is FQGNSA. This CDR3 region has 13 residues. Deletions cut 2 bases from V and 5 bases from J, with 8 bases between. This CDR3 reads CASSLLAGDTQYF. Here the CDR3 DNA reads TGTGCCAGCAGCTTACTAGCTGGAGATACGCAGTATTTT.

J is TRBJ1-1 and V is TRBV18; 7 bases line up with TRBD1. The CDR3 is made up of 14 amino acids. CDR1 is KGHSH and CDR2 is LQKENI in the germline V gene. The V and J ends lost 3 bases and 2 bases, in that order; junction bases with no gene match: 3. The CDR3 region has the DNA TGTGCCAGCTCACCTAGACAGGGTAACACTGAAGCTTTCTTT. Translating it yields CASSPRQGNTEAFF.

The chain joins TRBV27 to TRBJ1-2; no firm D call. The CDR3 is 13 residues long. The germline V and J ends were trimmed by 6 bases and 2 bases, with 10 bases remaining between them. Germline values: CDR1 MNHEY, CDR2 SMNVEV (reference sequence). CDR3 bases: TGTGCCAGCAGACACACACCAAACTATGGCTACACCTTC. Protein: CASRHTPNYGYTF.

This chain connects TRBV6-5 to TRBJ1-3; D is unclear. Germline CDR1 reads MNHEY; CDR2 reads SVGAGI. The CDR3 length is 15 residues. Between the trimmed V and J ends, which lost 0 bases and 3 bases, there was a span of 9 bases. For the CDR3, the DNA is TGTGCCAGCAGTTACTCGAAGCGTGGTGGAAACACCATATATTTT. The encoded protein is CASSYSKRGGNTIYF.

V is TRBV18 and J is TRBJ1-5, with D tentatively TRBD1 (6 bases). The V gene lost 3 bases and the J gene lost 0 bases, with 15 bases spanning the gap. Germline CDR1 is KGHSH and CDR2 is LQKENI. The CDR3 spans 17 residues. As DNA, the CDR3 is TGTGCCAGCTCACCTAACTTTCCAGGGGTTAGCAATCAGCCCCAGCATTTT. This codes for CASSPNFPGVSNQPQHF.

The chain combines TRBV5-1 with TRBJ2-5; TRBD2 agrees at 8 bases. Unmatched junction bases numbered 7, after V lost 3 bases and J lost 3 bases. The CDR3 is made up of 15 amino acids. Germline CDR1 reads SGHRS; CDR2 reads YFSETQ. The CDR3 region is CASSSRGAGEETQYF. The CDR3 coding sequence is TGCGCCAGCAGCTCACGGGGAGCGGGAGAAGAGACCCAGTACTTC.

The rearrangement links TRBV7-2 to TRBJ2-1; D perhaps matches TRBD2 (5 bases). This CDR3 region has 14 residues. Germline CDR1 and CDR2: SGHTA and FQGNSA. V was pared by 2 bases and J by 5 bases, with 10 bases between. Here the CDR3 reads CASSLREINNEQFF. The CDR3 DNA reads TGTGCCAGCAGCTTACGGGAAATCAACAATGAGCAGTTCTTC.

The table lists this clone with a count of one. This chain connects TRBV28 to TRBJ1-6; TRBD1 might be the D (6 bases). Deletions cut 2 bases from V and 11 bases from J, with 13 bases between. The CDR3 consists of 14 residues. Germline-derived CDR1 and CDR2 are MDHEN and SYDVKM. In nucleotides, the CDR3 is TGTGCCAGCAGTTTAAGCAGGGGAAGGGCACCCCTCCACTTT. Translation gives CASSLSRGRAPLHF.

This chain joins TRBV6-1 and TRBJ2-1, with 8 bases aligning to TRBD1. Trimming removed 1 base from V and 9 bases from J; junction bases left unmatched: 11. Germline lookup yields CDR1 MNHNS and CDR2 SASEGT. The CDR3 covers 16 residues. The CDR3 loop is CASSEGRTGWSIEQFF. The CDR3 region has the DNA TGTGCCAGCAGTGAAGGAAGGACAGGGTGGTCCATTGAGCAGTTCTTC.

The chain is built from TRBV25-1 and TRBJ2-1, with TRBD2 matching 8 bases. The ends lost 5 bases at V and 8 bases at J; junction bases unmatched: 8. The CDR3 has 14 amino acids. CDR1 and CDR2 from the germline V gene are MGHDK and SYGVNS. The CDR3 loop is CASSSSGIVDEQFF. CDR3 DNA: TGTGCCAGCAGTAGTAGCGGGATTGTAGATGAGCAGTTCTTC.

This clone has only a few counts. The gene calls are TRBV28 and TRBJ2-7; D possibly corresponds to TRBD1 (5 bases). The CDR3 extends over 15 amino acids. V lost 7 bases and J 3 bases, leaving 19 bases between the germline ends. Germline V gene data show CDR1 as MDHEN and CDR2 as SYDVKM. This chain's CDR3 is CASTTGGANNYEQYF. The CDR3, as DNA: TGTGCCAGCACCACGGGTGGGGCGAACAACTACGAGCAGTACTTC.

This clone was found once. The rearrangement uses TRBV28 and TRBJ2-1; D gene uncertain. This CDR3 is 12 amino acids long. Germline loops: CDR1 MDHEN, CDR2 SYDVKM. Trimming cost V 2 bases and J 10 bases, with 9 bases left between them. The CDR3 region is CASSLDPGEQFF. The CDR3 DNA follows: TGTGCCAGCAGTTTAGATCCTGGCGAGCAGTTCTTC.

This chain links TRBV11-2 with TRBJ2-3; 7 bases fit TRBD2. The germline CDR1 and CDR2 sequences are SGHAT and FQNNGV. CDR3 length: 15 residues. V lost 6 bases and J lost 4; bases outside the gene matches: 10. CDR3 nucleotide sequence: TGTGCCAGCAGATCCGAAGGGCTAGCGGCAGATACGCAGTATTTT. This translates into CASRSEGLAADTQYF.

This sequence joins TRBV11-2 and TRBJ2-7; tentative D call: TRBD1 (5 bases). The CDR3 spans 16 residues. Germline CDR1 reads SGHAT; CDR2 reads FQNNGV. Deletions cut 5 bases from V and 0 bases from J, with 17 bases between. Here the CDR3 DNA reads TGTGCCAGCAGCCCCCGGCGTGAGACAGCCTCCTACGAGCAGTACTTC. Translating it yields CASSPRRETASYEQYF.

The chain recombines TRBV29-1 with TRBJ2-1, with 10 bases fitting TRBD2. V lost 1 base and J lost 4; bases outside the gene matches: 4. Looked up from germline, CDR1 is SQVTM and CDR2 is ANQGSEA. This CDR3 is 15 amino acids long. The CDR3 loop reads CSVEGGLAVYNEQFF. The CDR3 bases are TGCAGCGTTGAAGGAGGACTAGCGGTGTACAATGAGCAGTTCTTC.